Here is one TCR beta chain with its context. This CDR3 is 15 amino acids long. With 3 bases clipped from V and 7 bases from J, the junction kept 6 bases outside the gene matches. A second about 7 to 11 cycle PCR used barcoded and J-beta primers. One entry per CDR3 protein results from TCRdb running MiXCR on the 5' RACE reads. The data show more than 650,000 distinct CDR3 sequences, approximately 21% seen once. The data derive from a study of blood T cells in healthy people across ages. Sequencing was done on a sample of blood. The sequence was obtained from a man between 65 and 79 years old in good health. The chain combines TRBV12-3 or TRBV12-4 with TRBJ2-1; 10 bases agree with TRBD2. CDR3 DNA: TGTGCCAGCAGTTTGGGTAGCGGGAGGTGGAATGAGCAGTTCTTC. It yields the protein CASSLGSGRWNEQFF.